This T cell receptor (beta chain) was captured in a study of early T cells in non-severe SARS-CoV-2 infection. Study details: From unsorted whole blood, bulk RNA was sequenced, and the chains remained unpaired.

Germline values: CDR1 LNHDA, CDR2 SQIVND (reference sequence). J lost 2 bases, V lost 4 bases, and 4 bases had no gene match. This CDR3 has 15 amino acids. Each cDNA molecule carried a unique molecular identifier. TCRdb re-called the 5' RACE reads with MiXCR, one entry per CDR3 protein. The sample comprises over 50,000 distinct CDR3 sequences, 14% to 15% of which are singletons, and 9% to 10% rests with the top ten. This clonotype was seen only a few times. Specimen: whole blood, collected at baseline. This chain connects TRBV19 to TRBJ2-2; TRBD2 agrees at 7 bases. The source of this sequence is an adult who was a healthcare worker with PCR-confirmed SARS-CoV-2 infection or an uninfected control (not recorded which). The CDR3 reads CASSRGGSNTGELFF. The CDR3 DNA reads TGTGCCAGTAGTAGGGGCGGGAGTAACACCGGGGAGCTGTTTTTT.